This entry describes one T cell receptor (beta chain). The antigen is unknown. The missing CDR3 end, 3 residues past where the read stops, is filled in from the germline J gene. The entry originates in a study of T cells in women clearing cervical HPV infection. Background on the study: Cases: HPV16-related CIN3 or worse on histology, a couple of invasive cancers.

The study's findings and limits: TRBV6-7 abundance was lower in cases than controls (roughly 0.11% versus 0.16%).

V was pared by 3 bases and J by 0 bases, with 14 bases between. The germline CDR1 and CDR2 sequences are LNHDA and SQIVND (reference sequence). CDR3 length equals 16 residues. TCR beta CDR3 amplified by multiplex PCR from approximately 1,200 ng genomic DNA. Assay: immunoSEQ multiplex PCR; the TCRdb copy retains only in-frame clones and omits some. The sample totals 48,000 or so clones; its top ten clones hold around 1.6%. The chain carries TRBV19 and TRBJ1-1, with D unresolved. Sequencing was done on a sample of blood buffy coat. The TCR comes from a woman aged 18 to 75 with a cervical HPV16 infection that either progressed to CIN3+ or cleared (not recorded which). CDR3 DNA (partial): TGTGCCAGTAGTATCCGACCGCTTAGCATGAACACTGAA. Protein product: CASSIRPLSMNTE. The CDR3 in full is CASSIRPLSMNTEAFF.